The present T cell receptor beta chain was sequenced within a study of OX40 agonist ivuxolimab in advanced cancers. The wider study: Checkpoint inhibitors had been given previously to around 38% of patients.

The ends lost 4 bases at V and 3 bases at J; junction bases unmatched: 9. Germline CDR1 SGHTS, CDR2 YDEGEE. CDR3 length: 15 amino acids. Autoimmune disease history or systemic immunosuppression barred patients. Patients had blood sampled at baseline and again on cycle 4 day 1 and cycle 7 day 1. Study observations and caveats: Low clonal expansion, among the lowest seen, marked partial responders at 0.1-3.0 mg/kg.

Concerning this clone itself: Its specificity is not known.

This table comes from immunoSEQ multiplex PCR, and its TCRdb copy is limited to in-frame clones, with some not included. The sample carries tens of thousands of clones, about nine tenths recorded once. Sequencing was performed on CD4+ or CD8+ T cells sorted from blood, taken in a trial of the OX40 agonist ivuxolimab. The sequence was obtained from an adult with an advanced solid tumor such as melanoma, head and neck, liver or kidney cancer. This chain uses TRBV5-8 with TRBJ2-5; TRBD2 matches at 7 bases. CDR3 region: CASSPGLREEETQYF. The CDR3 bases are TGTGCCAGCAGCCCGGGACTCCGGGAGGAAGAGACCCAGTACTTC.